This TCR beta chain was captured by sequencing in a study of a mutant IDH1 vaccine in newly diagnosed glioma. Looking at the study overall: Treated patients had a mean age of approximately 40 years and a sex split that was about 62% male and 37.5% female. Standard pretreatment was either radiotherapy, temozolomide, or, for most, radiochemotherapy with temozolomide. Points from the study as a whole: Evidence of vaccine-induced immune responses was documented in approximately 93% of patients. Pseudoprogression showed no apparent link to changes in top peripheral T cell clonotypes.

This clone was recorded a few times. The antigen is unknown. The repertoire was sequenced with immunoSEQ multiplex PCR; TCRdb's copy has only in-frame clones and lacks some. The sample has 80,000 to 100,000 clones, roughly 75% seen once; the top ten hold 7.5%. Regarding time point: baseline, week 1 (first vaccination visit). The treatment denotes: pre-vaccination baseline after standard-of-care therapy. Germline V gene lookup returns CDR1 MDHEN and CDR2 SYDVKM. This CDR3 spans 14 amino acids. The V gene end was trimmed by 7 bases and the J gene end by 1 base; junction bases not matched to a gene: 3. This sequence joins TRBV28 and TRBJ2-3, with 9 bases identical to TRBD2. Material: PBMCs, obtained from a glioma patient treated with radiotherapy, temozolomide or both. The receptor comes from a man in his forties with glioma. As DNA, the CDR3 is TGTGCCAGCACCGAGCGGGAGGGCACAGATACGCAGTATTTT. It specifies CASTEREGTDTQYF.